This record covers a single T cell receptor (beta chain). What antigen it recognizes has not been identified. Base quality data are lacking; no much larger clone is found one base away. Amplification of TCR beta CDR3 regions was carried out from RNA transcripts. For the first round of RT-PCR on the TCR CDR3, the HTBI primer set was used together with the Qiagen OneStep RT-PCR kit. The libraries were constructed in a second round of multiplex PCR and then size-selected and purified. The libraries were sequenced on an Illumina HiSeq2000 using paired-end 100 bp reads. As for how the authors treated the data: SOAPnuke was used to process the raw data, with reads discarded if the reads contained adapters or uncalled bases, had a mean Phred below 15, or lacked an exact constant-primer or identifier match. COPE v1.2.5 was used to merge high-quality paired reads, and clonotypes were defined as unique nucleotide sequences. MiTCR v1.1 was used to align the clonotypes against IMGT TRBV, TRBD and TRBJ reference segments. Only V-J combinations with frequency above 0.0001, covering about 99% of repertoires, were analysed. A TCS score was defined as the ratio between F50 (clonal expansion) and ExV (chaos), using BLOSUM62-based TCRdist between CDR3 peptides within each V-J. Welch's t-statistics and random forest reduced fewer than 550 V-J features to under 15, which were used in a naive Bayes classifier (R e1071). The public reads were reanalyzed by TCRdb: fastp trimming at Q25, MiXCR alignment, in-frame beta chains only. Each CDR3 protein appears once, grouped with its most common genes and DNA. None of the V and J calls come from the authors' own analysis; TCRdb made them. For this sample there are more than 550,000 distinct CDR3 sequences; 15% to 20% appear just once. Of the sample, roughly a sixth is held by the ten largest clones.

A patient counted as having stable Graves' hyperthyroidism if no progression to ophthalmopathy occurred over 18 months of follow-up. Hyperthyroidism patients were aged 18 to 65 years and newly diagnosed, with disease duration of less than 2 months. Any patient with an uncontrolled infection, another autoimmune disease, pregnancy or lactation was excluded. Diagnoses were based on clinical symptoms, serum thyroxine and TRAb, thyroid ultrasound and orbital computed tomography. Ficoll-Paque density gradient centrifugation was used to isolate PBMCs from about 10 ml of fresh peripheral blood. Trizol reagent was used to extract total RNA, and RNA quality was then checked on an Agilent 2100 Bioanalyzer. CDR1 DFQATT and CDR2 SNEGSKA are derived from the germline V gene (reference sequence). V is shortened by 5 bases, J by 6 bases, and the region joining them spans 16 bases. The CDR3 numbers 14 residues from cysteine through phenylalanine. The kept DNA is CDR3 alone, 42 bases in frame from the first base.

This entry is derived from a study of T cells in Graves' hyperthyroidism and ophthalmopathy (dated by TCRdb to the late 2010s). For context, the study as a whole: Peripheral blood was sampled at the time of initial diagnosis, prior to any treatment. To identify TCR V-J signatures that set the groups apart, the researchers used a discovery cohort of about a hundred patients, made up of about 44 with Graves' ophthalmopathy and some 58 with stable Graves' hyperthyroidism. Prospective prediction of ophthalmopathy was tested in an independent validation cohort of about 19 hyperthyroidism patients and some 17 patients who later progressed to ophthalmopathy. The 100 discovery patients were randomly split 7:3 into training and test sets. In addition, the study compared T-cell repertoires in thyroid tissue and in blood from six Graves' hyperthyroidism patients. After sampling, hyperthyroidism patients received methimazole starting at 30 mg daily, and ophthalmopathy patients received high-dose intravenous methylprednisolone. The paper describes TCR Vbeta CDR3 sequencing of 135 peripheral blood samples, made up of 43 ophthalmopathy patients, approximately 76 hyperthyroidism patients and about 17 progressor patients.

Broader findings and caveats from the paper: A model built on a 13 V-J signature distinguished ophthalmopathy from stable hyperthyroidism, reaching roughly 88% sensitivity and 81.08% specificity in cross-validation and 80%/75% in testing. In validation, the model predicted progression to ophthalmopathy with just under 71% sensitivity and around 72% specificity, a median of about six months before onset. Sample size was not statistically predetermined, and blinding of investigators to group allocation was not performed. Most expanded thyroid clonotypes (frequency above 0.001) were also detected in blood, a finding suggesting that blood repertoires may reflect thyroid immune responses.

The receptor's source is a man aged 50-60 years with Graves' hyperthyroidism. Recombination linked TRBV20-1 to TRBJ1-4, with no reliable assignment of the D segment. The sequenced sample was blood. Here is the DNA: TGCAGTGCTCCGGACGGACCGGTGGATGAAAAACTGTTTTTT. It encodes CSAPDGPVDEKLFF.